Described below is a single TCR beta chain sequence and its context. This clone was counted many times. It has no known antigen specificity. The CDR3 is cut off 3 residues early in the read; its end comes from the germline J gene. Predominantly Caucasian heritage was noted among both the CVID patients and the healthy controls. Heparinized peripheral whole blood samples of about 4.5 to 8 ml were collected from each donor. TCRbeta CDR3 repertoires were sequenced from genomic DNA of adults with common variable immune deficiency (CVID) and healthy adult controls. The control group comprised some 22 healthy adult volunteers, roughly twelve female and around ten male, aged roughly 23 to 66 years with a mean age of 34. Diluted blood was density-centrifuged over Hypaque 1077 or Ficoll-Paque to isolate peripheral blood mononuclear cells. Genomic DNA was obtained from unsorted mononuclear cells through either Qiagen column purification or a centrifugation-based method.

For sequencing, equivalent amounts of genomic DNA were input from CVID and control samples. For every sample, a 60 bp segment covering the rearranged TCRbeta CDR3 region was amplified and then sequenced. The immunoSEQ assay, a bias-corrected multiplex PCR combined with high-throughput sequencing, was used to amplify TCRbeta. The paper's data handling went like this. Every unique nucleotide sequence was considered a clone and was annotated with V, D and J genes, copy number and frequency. Sequences were labeled productive if in frame, and non-productive if out of frame or containing stop codons. As previously described, Shannon's entropy was used to calculate clonality. The predicted amino acid sequences of productive clones were used to derive mean CDR3 Kyte-Doolittle hydropathy. Hierarchical clustering of scaled V gene usage was performed with the R hclust function using Manhattan distance and complete linkage. Sharing of clones by CDR3 amino acid sequence was evaluated through resampling of 12 repertoires per group over 100 rounds. The repertoires were searched for about 68 published EBV-specific TCRbeta sequences and about 240 published CMV-specific TCRbeta sequences. Analysis left out a couple of CVID samples that produced under 10,000 sequences, so fewer than 55 CVID repertoires remained. TCRdb re-hosts the immuneACCESS table, in-frame sequences only. Its copies lack some clones; in the studies checked, an unresolved V gene accounts for under half of them, and the cause for the rest is not known. V and J calls and clone size are given by that table; D and trimming were obtained from the DNA. This sample shows about 52,000 clones, and none of them turns up only once. The top ten constitute just over 2% of the sample.

The sample originates from a study of T cell clonality in common variable immunodeficiency (dated by TCRdb to between 2014 and 2016). What the work shows at the level of the full study, not this receptor alone: CVID TCRbeta sequences were reported to have fewer deletions and N-nucleotide insertions and to lack highly modified clones with 13 or more V deletions. Correlations of repertoire features with clinical complications were constrained by heterogeneity among patients within the CVID cohort. According to the authors, finding the cause of the higher clonality in CVID would require sequencing the repertoires of T cell subpopulations. Despite equal DNA input, controls averaged roughly 89,000 unique sequences per sample versus around 30,000 in CVID samples. CVID subjects shared fewer TCRbeta clones with each other than healthy controls did (p < 0.0001). TCRbeta clonality was higher in CVID subjects than in healthy controls (t-test p = 0.018), and the increase was most characteristic of about a third of subjects.

CDR1 and CDR2 (MDHEN, SYDVKM) derive from the germline V gene. V loses 7 bases, J loses 4 bases, and the germline ends lie 15 bases apart. The cysteine opens and the phenylalanine closes a CDR3 of 14 amino acids. The DNA shown is the part of the CDR3 that was read: 33 bases, in frame from base 1. Material for sequencing was peripheral blood mononuclear cells. The chain couples TRBV28 to TRBJ2-3; the best D guess is TRBD2, with 7 bases matching. The TCR sequence derives from a person between 18 and 75 years old in good health. The CDR3 here reads CASNKGGPADTQYF. The part of the CDR3 DNA that was read is TGTGCCAGCAATAAGGGGGGGCCTGCAGATACG.